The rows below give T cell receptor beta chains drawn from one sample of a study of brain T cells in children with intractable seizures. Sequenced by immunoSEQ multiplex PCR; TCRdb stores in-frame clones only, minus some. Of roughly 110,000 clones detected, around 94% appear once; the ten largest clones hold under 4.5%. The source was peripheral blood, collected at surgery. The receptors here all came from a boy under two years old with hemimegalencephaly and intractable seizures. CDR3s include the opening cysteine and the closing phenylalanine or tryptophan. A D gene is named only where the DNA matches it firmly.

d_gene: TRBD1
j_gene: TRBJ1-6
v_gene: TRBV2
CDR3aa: CASSEGQGGSPLHF
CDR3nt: TGTGCCAGCAGTGAGGGACAGGGTGGTTCACCCCTCCACTTT

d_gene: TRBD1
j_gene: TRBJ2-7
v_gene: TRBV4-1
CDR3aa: CASSQADRNYEQYF
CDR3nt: TGCGCCAGCAGCCAAGCGGACAGGAACTACGAGCAGTACTTC

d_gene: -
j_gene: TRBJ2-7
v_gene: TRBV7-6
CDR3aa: CASSPRGANSSYEQYF
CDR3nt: TGTGCCAGCAGCCCCCGAGGGGCGAATAGCTCCTACGAGCAGTACTTC

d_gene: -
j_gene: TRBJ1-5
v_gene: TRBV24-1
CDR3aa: CATSVRTESGQPQHF
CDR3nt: TGTGCCACCAGTGTCAGGACAGAGTCGGGTCAGCCCCAGCATTTT

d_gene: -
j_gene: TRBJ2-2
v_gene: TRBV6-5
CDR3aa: CASSAVGELFF
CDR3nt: TGTGCCAGCAGCGCCGTCGGGGAGCTGTTTTTT

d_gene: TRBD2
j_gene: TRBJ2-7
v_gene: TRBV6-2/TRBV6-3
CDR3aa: CASSSLQGEGSYEQYF
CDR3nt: TGTGCCAGCAGTTCCCTACAAGGGGAGGGATCCTACGAGCAGTACTTC

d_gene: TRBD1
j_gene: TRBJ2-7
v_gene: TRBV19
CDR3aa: CASSPTGGYEQYF
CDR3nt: TGTGCCAGTAGTCCCACAGGGGGGTACGAGCAGTACTTC

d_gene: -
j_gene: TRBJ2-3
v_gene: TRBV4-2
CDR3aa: CASSQEEGAWTDTQYF
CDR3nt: TGTGCCAGCAGCCAAGAGGAGGGGGCATGGACAGATACGCAGTATTTT

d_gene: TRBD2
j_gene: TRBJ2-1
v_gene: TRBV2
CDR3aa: CASRASGGADEQFF
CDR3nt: TGTGCCAGCAGGGCTAGCGGGGGAGCGGATGAGCAGTTCTTC

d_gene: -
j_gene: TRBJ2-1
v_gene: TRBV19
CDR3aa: CASSIDGSKGGYNEQFF
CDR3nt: TGTGCCAGTAGTATCGACGGGAGTAAAGGTGGCTACAATGAGCAGTTCTTC

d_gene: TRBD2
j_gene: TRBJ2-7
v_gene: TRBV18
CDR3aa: CASSESGSLTEQYF
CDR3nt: TGTGCCAGCTCAGAAAGCGGGAGTCTCACCGAGCAGTACTTC

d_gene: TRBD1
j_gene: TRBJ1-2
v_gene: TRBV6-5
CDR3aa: CASSYFHRGKAYGYTF
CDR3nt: TGTGCCAGCAGTTACTTCCACAGGGGGAAGGCCTATGGCTACACCTTC

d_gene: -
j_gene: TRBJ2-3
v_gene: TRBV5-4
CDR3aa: CASSLFGKDTQYF
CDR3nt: TGTGCCAGCAGCTTGTTTGGGAAAGATACGCAGTATTTT

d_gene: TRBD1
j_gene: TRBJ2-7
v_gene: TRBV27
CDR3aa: CASTDPGQGVYEQYF
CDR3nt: TGTGCCAGCACCGATCCGGGACAGGGAGTCTACGAGCAGTACTTC